The source of this T cell receptor (beta chain) is a study of cytomegalovirus exposure and HLA in healthy donors. Study findings and constraints: 164 TCR beta chains were listed as cytomegalovirus-associated. The later analysis indicated that the majority of CMV-associated TCR beta chains appeared HLA-restricted. Further analysis, carried out later, found HLA-associated TCR beta chains more clonally expanded than equally common other chains.

The PCR had 60 Vbeta and 13 Jbeta primers. Some clones are missing from TCRdb's copy, which holds only in-frame ones; the method was immunoSEQ multiplex PCR. The sample yields some 160,000 clones, over 70% seen once. To note about this clone: Its specificity is not known.

The sequenced sample was PBMCs. The TCR comes from a woman under 30 in good health and CMV-seronegative.

The CDR3 region has the DNA TGCGCCAGCAGCGACCGACAGGGCTTATCTGGGGCCAACGTCCTGACTTTC. It codes for CASSDRQGLSGANVLTF. The rearrangement links TRBV5-1 to TRBJ2-6; 7 bases line up with TRBD1. V shed 4 bases, J shed 1 base, and the junction held 8 bases outside the gene matches. This CDR3 region has 17 residues. CDR1 and CDR2 (germline): SGHRS, YFSETQ.